This T cell receptor beta chain stems from a study of early T cells in non-severe SARS-CoV-2 infection. For the study at large: The sequenced material was bulk RNA from unsorted whole blood, and its chains were unpaired.

Study-wide points: Database matching using VDJdb favored anti-spike CD8 responses, with private and CD4 specificities left missing.

One entry per CDR3 protein results from TCRdb running MiXCR on the 5' RACE reads. The table records tens of thousands of distinct CDR3 sequences, around 16% of them present only once. V shed 2 bases and J 4 bases; nucleotides not matched to a gene: 8. The germline gives CDR1 SGHTA, CDR2 FQGTGA. The CDR3 length is 16 residues. In its sample, this clonotype was seen a few times. Its antigen is unidentified. V and J are TRBV7-3 and TRBJ2-1, with TRBD2 matching over 7 bases. The sequence was obtained from an adult who was a healthcare worker with PCR-confirmed SARS-CoV-2 infection or an uninfected control (not recorded which). The sample in question was whole blood, obtained at baseline. The CDR3 nucleotides read TGTGCCAGCAGCTTACGTTTGGCTAGCGGTTACAATGAGCAGTTCTTC. Translating gives CASSLRLASGYNEQFF.